These 6 T cell receptor beta chains were all obtained from the same sample, sequenced in a study of T cells after yellow fever vaccination. TCRdb fed the 5' RACE reads into MiXCR, producing one record per CDR3 protein. The sample contains approximately 250,000 distinct CDR3 sequences, more than 3.5% of which appear only once. This material consisted of PBMCs, taken 15 days after the yellow fever booster vaccination. These receptor sequences come from a man younger than 30 who received the YFV17D yellow fever vaccine.

This clonotype was counted at least ten times. The chain employs TRBV18 and TRBJ2-3, with D perhaps TRBD1 (5 bases). Germline V gene lookup returns CDR1 KGHSH and CDR2 LQKENI. There are 14 residues in the CDR3. Trimming pared 0 bases from V and 6 bases from J, leaving 10 bases between. The CDR3 reads CASSPPGAVDTQYF. The CDR3 DNA reads as TGTGCCAGCTCACCACCAGGGGCGGTGGATACGCAGTATTTT.

Of note for this clonotype: A much larger clone sits a single nucleotide away, making a read error possible. The J gene is TRBJ1-5, the V gene TRBV6-5; D remains ambiguous. The CDR3 sequence is 15 residues long. The germline V gene has CDR1 MNHEY and CDR2 SVGAGI. The V end was cut by 2 bases, the J end by 5 bases, with 13 bases between. In nucleotides, the CDR3 is TGTGCCAGCAGTTACACCACAGTGTCCGATCAGCCCCAGCATTTT. Amino acid sequence: CASSYTTVSDQPQHF.

This clonotype showed up many times. This rearrangement joins TRBV19 to TRBJ1-5; weak D call: TRBD1 (5 bases). Germline V gene sequence: CDR1 LNHDA, CDR2 SQIVND (reference sequence). The germline V and J ends were trimmed by 4 bases and 6 bases, with 28 bases remaining between them. The CDR3 totals 19 residues. Here the CDR3 DNA reads TGTGCCAGTAGTACCACACGCGGGGCGGCAGGGCAGTTCGGTCAGCCCCAGCATTTT. This gives the protein CASSTTRGAAGQFGQPQHF.

This clonotype came up many times. The V and J genes are TRBV20-1 and TRBJ1-5, with 7 bases fitting TRBD1. The V and J ends lost 2 bases and 9 bases, in that order; junction bases with no gene match: 7. Germline values: CDR1 DFQATT, CDR2 SNEGSKA (reference sequence). This CDR3 contains 13 residues. The CDR3 sequence: CSARRQGVGPQHF. CDR3 sequence (DNA): TGCAGTGCTAGACGCCAGGGGGTTGGGCCCCAGCATTTT.

This clonotype occurred many times. The V gene is TRBV5-1, the J gene TRBJ2-2; no clear D. This CDR3 is built from 15 residues. With 4 bases removed from V and 5 bases from J, the gap between germline ends came to 15 bases. CDR1 SGHRS and CDR2 YFSETQ come from the germline V gene. The CDR3 here is CASSPAAVRTGELFF. CDR3 bases: TGCGCCAGCAGCCCCGCCGCCGTGAGGACCGGGGAGCTGTTTTTT.

This clonotype occurred many times. The V and J genes are TRBV5-5 and TRBJ1-1, with no clear D. The CDR3 sequence is 13 residues long. Per germline, CDR1 SGHKS and CDR2 YYEKEE (reference sequence). Trimming cost V 3 bases and J 2 bases, with 8 bases left between them. CDR3 in amino acids: CASSSRPNTEAFF. In DNA form, the CDR3 reads TGTGCCAGCAGCTCACGCCCCAACACTGAAGCTTTCTTT. Full variable domain (rest looked up from reference TRBV5-5 and TRBJ1-1): DAGVTQSPTHLIKTRGQQVTLRCSPISGHKSVSWYQQVLGQGPQFIFQYYEKEERGRGNFPDRFSARQFPNYSSELNVNALLLGDSALYLCASSSRPNTEAFFGQGTRLTVV.